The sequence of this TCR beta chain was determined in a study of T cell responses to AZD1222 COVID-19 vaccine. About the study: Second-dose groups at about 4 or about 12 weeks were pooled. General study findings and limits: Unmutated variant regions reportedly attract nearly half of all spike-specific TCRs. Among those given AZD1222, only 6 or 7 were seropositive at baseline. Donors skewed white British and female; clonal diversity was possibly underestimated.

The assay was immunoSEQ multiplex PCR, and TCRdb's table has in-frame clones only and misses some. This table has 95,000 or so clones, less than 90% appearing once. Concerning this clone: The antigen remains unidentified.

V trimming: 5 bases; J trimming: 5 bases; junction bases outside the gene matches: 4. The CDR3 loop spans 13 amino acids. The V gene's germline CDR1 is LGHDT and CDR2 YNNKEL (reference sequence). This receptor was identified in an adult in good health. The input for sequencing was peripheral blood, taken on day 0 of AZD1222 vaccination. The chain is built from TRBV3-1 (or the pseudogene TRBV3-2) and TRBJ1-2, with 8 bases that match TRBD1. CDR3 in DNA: TGTGCCAGCAGCGGACAGGGACGTTATGGCTACACCTTC. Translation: CASSGQGRYGYTF.